Listed below are T cell receptor beta chains from one sample, sequenced in a study of vaccination and CD4 T cells after COVID-19. Their antigens remain unidentified. TCRdb reprocessed the PCR reads via MiXCR and lists one record per CDR3 protein. This sample carries fewer than 15,000 distinct CDR3 sequences, under 50% of them seen once, and the ten largest clones take approximately 20%. The sequenced sample was cultured CD4+ T cells from blood, obtained after SARS-CoV-2 vaccination. The origin of the receptors is a human donor with COVID-19. Each CDR3 is given with its conserved first and last residue. The D gene is left open where the match is weak. Size is stated for part of the rows, as once, few or many counts, or as a class when the clone is expanded.

CDR3: CASSTGGLNVHEQYF
DNA: TGTGCCAGCAGCACGGGAGGCCTGAATGTCCACGAGCAGTACTTC
V: TRBV7-9
J: TRBJ2-7
size: NA
D: TRBD2

CDR3: CASSQELEGYEQFF
DNA: TGTGCCAGCAGCCAAGAGCTTGAGGGCTATGAGCAGTTCTTC
V: TRBV14
J: TRBJ2-1
size: NA
D: NA

CDR3: CASSNQSTPGGNQPQHF
DNA: TGTGCCAGTAGTAACCAGTCCACACCCGGAGGCAATCAGCCCCAGCATTTT
V: TRBV19
J: TRBJ1-5
size: NA
D: NA

CDR3: CASTGESGNQPQHF
DNA: TGTGCCAGCACGGGGGAAAGCGGCAATCAGCCCCAGCATTTT
V: TRBV28
J: TRBJ1-5
size: once
D: NA

CDR3: CSAMKTALQPQHF
DNA: TGCAGTGCGATGAAAACGGCCTTACAGCCCCAGCATTTT
V: TRBV20-1
J: TRBJ1-5
size: few
D: NA

CDR3: CASSSDDSQPQHF
DNA: TGTGCCAGCAGTTCTGATGACAGTCAGCCCCAGCATTTT
V: TRBV6-5
J: TRBJ1-5
size: few
D: NA

CDR3: CSAFNQETQYF
DNA: TGCAGTGCTTTTAACCAAGAGACCCAGTACTTC
V: TRBV20-1
J: TRBJ2-5
size: few
D: NA

CDR3: CASSVDPGKNQPQHF
DNA: TGTGCCAGCAGTGTGGACCCGGGGAAGAATCAGCCCCAGCATTTT
V: TRBV6-4
J: TRBJ1-5
size: few
D: NA

CDR3: CASSTDRGPTDTQYF
DNA: TGTGCCAGCAGTACGGACAGGGGGCCCACAGATACGCAGTATTTT
V: TRBV6-4
J: TRBJ2-3
size: NA
D: TRBD1

CDR3: CASSPAAAGRTEAFF
DNA: TGTGCCAGCAGTCCGGCCGCCGCGGGAAGGACTGAAGCTTTCTTT
V: TRBV7-2
J: TRBJ1-1
size: few
D: NA

CDR3: CASNAQGGRNIQYF
DNA: TGTGCCAGCAACGCACAGGGAGGTAGGAACATTCAGTACTTC
V: TRBV6-1
J: TRBJ2-4
size: NA
D: NA

CDR3: CASSFRDNQPQHF
DNA: TGTGCCAGCAGCTTTAGGGACAATCAGCCCCAGCATTTT
V: TRBV7-2
J: TRBJ1-5
size: few
D: NA

CDR3: CSARDRLAGGQGEQFF
DNA: TGCAGTGCTAGAGATCGGCTAGCGGGGGGCCAGGGTGAGCAGTTCTTC
V: TRBV20-1
J: TRBJ2-1
size: NA
D: TRBD2

CDR3: CASSFESGYQPQHF
DNA: TGTGCCAGCAGCTTTGAGTCAGGGTATCAGCCCCAGCATTTT
V: TRBV7-2
J: TRBJ1-5
size: NA
D: NA

CDR3: CASSLKETQYF
DNA: TGTGCCAGCAGCTTAAAAGAGACCCAGTATTTC
V: TRBV11-2
J: TRBJ2-5
size: once
D: NA

CDR3: CASSLAIGWDTNYGYTF
DNA: TGTGCCAGCAGCTTGGCCATTGGATGGGATACTAACTATGGCTACACCTTC
V: TRBV5-4
J: TRBJ1-2
size: NA
D: NA

CDR3: CASSRSGAYNEQFF
DNA: TGTGCCAGTAGTAGGTCAGGGGCCTACAATGAGCAGTTCTTC
V: TRBV19
J: TRBJ2-1
size: NA
D: NA

CDR3: CASSLERGGTDTQYF
DNA: TGTGCCAGCAGCTTGGAGCGGGGGGGCACAGATACGCAGTATTTT
V: TRBV5-4
J: TRBJ2-3
size: NA
D: TRBD2

CDR3: CASSLGQGAEAFF
DNA: TGTGCCAGCAGCTTGGGACAGGGTGCTGAAGCTTTCTTT
V: TRBV5-4
J: TRBJ1-1
size: NA
D: TRBD1

CDR3: CASSNGVPYEQYF
DNA: TGTGCCAGCAGCAATGGAGTTCCCTACGAGCAGTACTTC
V: TRBV21-1
J: TRBJ2-7
size: NA
D: NA

CDR3: CASSVSRSGDYEQYF
DNA: TGTGCCAGCAGTGTATCAAGGTCGGGGGACTACGAGCAGTACTTC
V: TRBV6-1
J: TRBJ2-7
size: few
D: NA

CDR3: CASSYARPGQETQYF
DNA: TGTGCCAGCAGTTACGCCAGGCCAGGGCAAGAGACCCAGTACTTC
V: TRBV6-5
J: TRBJ2-5
size: NA
D: NA

CDR3: CASSYIGLRVTEAFF
DNA: TGTGCCAGCAGCTATATTGGGTTGAGGGTGACTGAAGCTTTCTTT
V: TRBV6-1
J: TRBJ1-1
size: few
D: NA

CDR3: CSALTEQETQYF
DNA: TGCAGTGCCTTGACGGAACAAGAGACCCAGTACTTC
V: TRBV20-1
J: TRBJ2-5
size: few
D: NA

CDR3: CSALASGLGSPLHF
DNA: TGCAGTGCTCTGGCGTCGGGGCTTGGATCACCCCTCCACTTT
V: TRBV20-1
J: TRBJ1-6
size: few
D: NA

CDR3: CASSRTAGLNSPLHF
DNA: TGTGCCAGTAGTCGGACAGCTGGATTGAATTCACCCCTCCACTTT
V: TRBV19
J: TRBJ1-6
size: few
D: NA

CDR3: CASSTINNSPLHF
DNA: TGTGCCAGCAGTACTATAAATAATTCACCCCTCCACTTT
V: TRBV27
J: TRBJ1-6
size: NA
D: NA

CDR3: CASSSFVLGGGAGTDTQYF
DNA: TGTGCCAGCAGTTCGTTTGTCTTGGGAGGGGGGGCAGGCACAGATACGCAGTATTTT
V: TRBV27
J: TRBJ2-3
size: few
D: NA

CDR3: CASSFGQNTEAFF
DNA: TGTGCCAGCAGTTTTGGACAGAACACTGAAGCTTTCTTT
V: TRBV12-3/TRBV12-4
J: TRBJ1-1
size: NA
D: NA

CDR3: CASSQEGQGAHYGYTF
DNA: TGTGCCAGCAGCCAAGAGGGGCAGGGGGCGCACTATGGCTACACCTTC
V: TRBV4-2
J: TRBJ1-2
size: NA
D: TRBD1

CDR3: CASSREVGPLHF
DNA: TGTGCCAGTAGCCGAGAGGTTGGACCCCTCCACTTT
V: TRBV19
J: TRBJ1-6
size: NA
D: NA

CDR3: CASSLRGTSTGTQYF
DNA: TGTGCCAGCAGTTTAAGGGGAACTAGCACAGGTACGCAGTATTTT
V: TRBV27
J: TRBJ2-3
size: NA
D: NA

CDR3: CASSRSTGGQPRHF
DNA: TGTGCCAGCAGCAGATCGACAGGGGGTCAGCCCCGGCATTTT
V: TRBV7-9
J: TRBJ1-5
size: NA
D: TRBD1

CDR3: CASSAGDPTDTQYF
DNA: TGCGCCAGCAGCGCGGGGGATCCCACAGATACGCAGTATTTT
V: TRBV5-1
J: TRBJ2-3
size: NA
D: TRBD2

CDR3: CASSSRLAGLNTQYF
DNA: TGTGCCAGCAGTTCTAGACTAGCGGGGTTGAATACGCAGTATTTT
V: TRBV6-5
J: TRBJ2-3
size: NA
D: TRBD2

CDR3: CSAEGRPYGYTF
DNA: TGCAGTGCAGAGGGACGGCCCTATGGCTACACCTTC
V: TRBV20-1
J: TRBJ1-2
size: few
D: NA

CDR3: CTSSVAQETQYF
DNA: TGTACCAGCAGTGTTGCCCAAGAGACCCAGTACTTC
V: TRBV2
J: TRBJ2-5
size: NA
D: NA

CDR3: CASSYSSAGSNEQFF
DNA: TGTGCCAGCAGTTACTCGTCTGCAGGGTCCAATGAGCAGTTCTTC
V: TRBV6-5
J: TRBJ2-1
size: few
D: NA

CDR3: CASSLVGTGAYSGNTIYF
DNA: TGTGCCAGCAGCTTAGTGGGCACAGGGGCCTACTCTGGAAACACCATATATTTT
V: TRBV7-2
J: TRBJ1-3
size: few
D: TRBD1

CDR3: CASSLALARELFF
DNA: TGTGCCAGCAGCTTAGCCCTAGCGAGGGAGCTGTTTTTT
V: TRBV11-3
J: TRBJ2-2
size: few
D: NA

CDR3: CSADDNGETEAFF
DNA: TGCAGTGCCGACGACAATGGGGAAACTGAAGCTTTCTTT
V: TRBV20-1
J: TRBJ1-1
size: few
D: NA

CDR3: CASLNGTEYNSPLHF
DNA: TGTGCCAGCCTGAACGGGACAGAATATAATTCACCCCTCCACTTT
V: TRBV21-1
J: TRBJ1-6
size: NA
D: NA

CDR3: CASSVDWDSHYEQYF
DNA: TGTGCCAGCAGCGTCGATTGGGACAGTCACTACGAGCAGTACTTC
V: TRBV11-2
J: TRBJ2-7
size: NA
D: TRBD1

CDR3: CSANHRESNQPQHF
DNA: TGCAGTGCCAACCACAGGGAATCCAATCAGCCCCAGCATTTT
V: TRBV20-1
J: TRBJ1-5
size: once
D: NA

CDR3: CASSNWQGLTDTQYF
DNA: TGTGCCAGTAGTAACTGGCAGGGTCTAACAGATACGCAGTATTTT
V: TRBV19
J: TRBJ2-3
size: few
D: NA

CDR3: CASSPGTSGETQYF
DNA: TGTGCCAGCAGCCCTGGGACTAGCGGGGAGACCCAGTACTTC
V: TRBV12-3/TRBV12-4
J: TRBJ2-5
size: NA
D: TRBD2